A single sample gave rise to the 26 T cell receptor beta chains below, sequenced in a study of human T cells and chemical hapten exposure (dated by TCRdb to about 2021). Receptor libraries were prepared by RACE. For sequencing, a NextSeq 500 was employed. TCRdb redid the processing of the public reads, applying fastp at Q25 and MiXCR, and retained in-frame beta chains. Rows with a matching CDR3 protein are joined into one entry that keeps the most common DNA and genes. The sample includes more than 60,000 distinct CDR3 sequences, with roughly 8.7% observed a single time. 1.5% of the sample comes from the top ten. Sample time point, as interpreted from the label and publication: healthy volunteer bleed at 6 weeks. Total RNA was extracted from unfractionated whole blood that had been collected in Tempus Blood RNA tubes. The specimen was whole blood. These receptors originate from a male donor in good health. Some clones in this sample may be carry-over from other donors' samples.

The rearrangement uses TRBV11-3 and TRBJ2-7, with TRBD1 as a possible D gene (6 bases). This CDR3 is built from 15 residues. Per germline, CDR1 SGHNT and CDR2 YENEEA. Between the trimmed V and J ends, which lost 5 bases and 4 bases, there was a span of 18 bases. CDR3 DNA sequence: TGTGCCAGCAGCCCTACAGGGTCCGCCATTTACGAGCAGTACTTC. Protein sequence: CASSPTGSAIYEQYF.

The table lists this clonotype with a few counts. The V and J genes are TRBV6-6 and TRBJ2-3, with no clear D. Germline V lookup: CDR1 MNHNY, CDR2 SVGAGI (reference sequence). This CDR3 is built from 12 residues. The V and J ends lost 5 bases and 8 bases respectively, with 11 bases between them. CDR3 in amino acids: CASSTDLSTQYF. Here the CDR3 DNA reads TGTGCCAGCAGTACTGACTTATCTACGCAGTATTTT.

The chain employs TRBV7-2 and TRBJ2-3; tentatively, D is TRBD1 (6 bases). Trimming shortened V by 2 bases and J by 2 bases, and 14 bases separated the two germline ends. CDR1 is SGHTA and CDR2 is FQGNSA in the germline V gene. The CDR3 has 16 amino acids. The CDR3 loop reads CASSLNRDLNTDTQYF. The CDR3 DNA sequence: TGTGCCAGCAGCTTAAACAGGGACCTTAACACAGATACGCAGTATTTT.

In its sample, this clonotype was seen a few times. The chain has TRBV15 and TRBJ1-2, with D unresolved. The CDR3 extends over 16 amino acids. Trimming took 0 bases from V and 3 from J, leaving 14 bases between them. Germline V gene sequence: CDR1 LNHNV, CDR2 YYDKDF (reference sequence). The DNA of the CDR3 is TGTGCCACCAGCAGAGATCGGTCAGGCACGGACTATGGCTACACCTTC. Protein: CATSRDRSGTDYGYTF.

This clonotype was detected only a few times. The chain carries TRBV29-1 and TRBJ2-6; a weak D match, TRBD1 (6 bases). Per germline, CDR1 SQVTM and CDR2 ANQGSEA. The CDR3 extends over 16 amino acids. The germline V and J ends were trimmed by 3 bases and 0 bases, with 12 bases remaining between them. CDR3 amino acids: CSVDPGESSGANVLTF. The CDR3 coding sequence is TGCAGCGTTGACCCAGGGGAAAGCTCTGGGGCCAACGTCCTGACTTTC.

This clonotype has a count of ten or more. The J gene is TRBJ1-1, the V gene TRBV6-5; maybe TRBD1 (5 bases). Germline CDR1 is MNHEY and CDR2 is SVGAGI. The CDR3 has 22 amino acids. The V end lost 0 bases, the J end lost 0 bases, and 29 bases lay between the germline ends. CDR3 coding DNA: TGTGCCAGCAGTTACTCAAGTCCCCAAATCGTCGGCAGGGATTCCATGAACACTGAAGCTTTCTTT. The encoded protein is CASSYSSPQIVGRDSMNTEAFF.

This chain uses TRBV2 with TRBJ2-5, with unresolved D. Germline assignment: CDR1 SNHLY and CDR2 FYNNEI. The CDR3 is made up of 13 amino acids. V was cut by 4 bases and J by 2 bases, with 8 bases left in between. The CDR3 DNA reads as TGTGCCAGCAGTGGGTCACCGCAAGAGACCCAGTACTTC. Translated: CASSGSPQETQYF.

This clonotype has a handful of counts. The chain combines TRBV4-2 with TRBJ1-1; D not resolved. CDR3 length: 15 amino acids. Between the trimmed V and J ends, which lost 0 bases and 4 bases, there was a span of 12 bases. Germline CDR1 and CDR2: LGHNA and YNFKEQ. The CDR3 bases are TGTGCCAGCAGCCAAGATGGGGATAGGAGCACTGAAGCTTTCTTT. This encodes CASSQDGDRSTEAFF.

The CDR3 is CSARPGDQNSPLHF. CDR3 DNA: TGCAGTGCAAGACCAGGGGACCAGAATTCACCCCTCCACTTT. V usage is TRBV20-1 and J usage is TRBJ1-6; tentatively, D is TRBD1 (6 bases). CDR1 and CDR2 (germline): DFQATT, SNEGSKA (reference sequence). Deletions cut 6 bases from V and 7 bases from J, with 16 bases between. This CDR3 has 14 amino acids.

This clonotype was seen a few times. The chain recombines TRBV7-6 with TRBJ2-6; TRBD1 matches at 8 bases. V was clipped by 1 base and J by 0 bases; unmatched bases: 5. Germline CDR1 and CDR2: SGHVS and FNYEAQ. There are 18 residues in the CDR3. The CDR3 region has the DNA TGTGCCAGCAGCTTAGGGGCAGGGGGCATCTCTGGGGCCAACGTCCTGACTTTC. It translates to CASSLGAGGISGANVLTF.

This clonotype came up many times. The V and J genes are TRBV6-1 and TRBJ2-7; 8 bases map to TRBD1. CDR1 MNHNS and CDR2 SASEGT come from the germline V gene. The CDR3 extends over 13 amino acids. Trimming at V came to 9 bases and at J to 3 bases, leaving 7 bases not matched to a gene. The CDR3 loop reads CASRPGQVYEQYF. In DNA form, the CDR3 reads TGTGCCAGTAGACCGGGACAGGTCTACGAGCAGTACTTC.

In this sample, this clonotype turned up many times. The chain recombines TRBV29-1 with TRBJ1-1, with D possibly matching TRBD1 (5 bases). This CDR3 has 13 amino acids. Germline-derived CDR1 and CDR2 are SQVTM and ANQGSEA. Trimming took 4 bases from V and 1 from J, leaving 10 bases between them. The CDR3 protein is CSVVGRSNTEAFF. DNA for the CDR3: TGCAGCGTTGTGGGACGGTCGAACACTGAAGCTTTCTTT.

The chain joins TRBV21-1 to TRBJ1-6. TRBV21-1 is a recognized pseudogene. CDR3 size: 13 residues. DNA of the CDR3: TGTGCCAGCAGCAAAGTGGATAATTCACCCCTCCACTTT. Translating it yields CASSKVDNSPLHF.

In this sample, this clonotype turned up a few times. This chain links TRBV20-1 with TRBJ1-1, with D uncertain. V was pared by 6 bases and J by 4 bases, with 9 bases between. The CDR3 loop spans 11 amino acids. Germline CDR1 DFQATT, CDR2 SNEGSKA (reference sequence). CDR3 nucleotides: TGCAGTGCCCCGTTTGGCACTGAAGCTTTCTTT. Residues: CSAPFGTEAFF.

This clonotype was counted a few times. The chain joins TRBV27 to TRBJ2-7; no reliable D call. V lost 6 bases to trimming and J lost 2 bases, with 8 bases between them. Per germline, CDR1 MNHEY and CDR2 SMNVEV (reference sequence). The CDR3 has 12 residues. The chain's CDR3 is CASRRGAYEQYF. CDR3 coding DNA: TGTGCCAGCAGGAGAGGTGCCTACGAGCAGTACTTC.

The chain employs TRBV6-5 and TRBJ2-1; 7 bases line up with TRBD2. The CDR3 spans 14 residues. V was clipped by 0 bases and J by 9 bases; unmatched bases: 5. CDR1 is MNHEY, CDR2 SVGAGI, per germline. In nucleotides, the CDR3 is TGTGCCAGCAGTTACTCCGGGGGGAGCGGTGAGCAGTTCTTC. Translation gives CASSYSGGSGEQFF.

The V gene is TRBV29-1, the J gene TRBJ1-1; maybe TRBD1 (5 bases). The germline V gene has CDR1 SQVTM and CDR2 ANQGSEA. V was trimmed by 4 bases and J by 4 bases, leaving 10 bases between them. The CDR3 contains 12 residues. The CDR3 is CSVAGAGTEAFF. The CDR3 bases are TGCAGCGTTGCCGGGGCAGGCACTGAAGCTTTCTTT. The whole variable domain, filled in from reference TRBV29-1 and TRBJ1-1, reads SAVISQKPSRDICQRGTSLTIQCQVDSQVTMMFWYRQQPGQSLTLIATANQGSEATYESGFVIDKFPISRPNLTFSTLTVSNMSPEDSSIYLCSVAGAGTEAFFGQGTRLTVV.

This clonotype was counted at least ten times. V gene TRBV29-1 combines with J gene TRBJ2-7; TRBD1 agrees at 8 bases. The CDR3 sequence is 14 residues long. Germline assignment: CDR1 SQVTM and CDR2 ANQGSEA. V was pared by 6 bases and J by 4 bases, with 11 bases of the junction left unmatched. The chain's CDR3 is CSVDNRGKSYEQYF. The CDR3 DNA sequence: TGCAGCGTCGATAACAGGGGGAAGAGTTACGAGCAGTACTTC.

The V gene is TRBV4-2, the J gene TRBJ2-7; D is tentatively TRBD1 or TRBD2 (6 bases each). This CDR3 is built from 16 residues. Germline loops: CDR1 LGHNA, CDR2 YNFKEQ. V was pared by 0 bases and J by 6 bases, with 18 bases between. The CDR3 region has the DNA TGTGCCAGCAGCCAAGATACGGGGGACTCGGGGGCCGAGCAGTACTTC. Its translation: CASSQDTGDSGAEQYF.

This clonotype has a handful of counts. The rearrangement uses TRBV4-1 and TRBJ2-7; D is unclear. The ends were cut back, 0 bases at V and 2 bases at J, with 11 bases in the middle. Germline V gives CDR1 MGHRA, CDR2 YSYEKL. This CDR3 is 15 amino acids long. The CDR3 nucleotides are TGCGCCAGCAGCCAAGATCCTGGTCCGACCTACGAGCAGTACTTC. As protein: CASSQDPGPTYEQYF.

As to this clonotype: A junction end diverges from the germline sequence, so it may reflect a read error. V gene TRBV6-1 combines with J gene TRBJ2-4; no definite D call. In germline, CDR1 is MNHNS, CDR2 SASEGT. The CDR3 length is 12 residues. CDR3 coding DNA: TGTGACAGCAAGATAGCCAAAAACATTCAGTACTTC. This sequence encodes CDSKIAKNIQYF.

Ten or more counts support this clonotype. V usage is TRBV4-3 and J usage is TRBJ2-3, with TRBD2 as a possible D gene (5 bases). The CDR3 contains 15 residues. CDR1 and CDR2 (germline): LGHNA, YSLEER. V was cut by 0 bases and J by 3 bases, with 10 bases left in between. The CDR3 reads CASSQDPGETDTQYF. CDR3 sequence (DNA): TGCGCCAGCAGCCAAGATCCCGGGGAGACAGATACGCAGTATTTT.

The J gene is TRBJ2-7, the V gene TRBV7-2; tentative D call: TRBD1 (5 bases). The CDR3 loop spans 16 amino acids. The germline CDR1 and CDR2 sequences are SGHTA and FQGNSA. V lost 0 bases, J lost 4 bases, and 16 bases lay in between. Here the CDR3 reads CASSLAGWQGNYEQYF. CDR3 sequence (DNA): TGTGCCAGCAGCTTAGCAGGGTGGCAGGGAAATTACGAGCAGTACTTC.

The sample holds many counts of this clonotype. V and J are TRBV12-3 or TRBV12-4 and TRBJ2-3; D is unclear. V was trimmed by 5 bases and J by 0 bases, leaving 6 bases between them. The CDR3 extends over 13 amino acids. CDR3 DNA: TGTGCCAGCAGTCCGGACAGCACAGATACGCAGTATTTT. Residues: CASSPDSTDTQYF.

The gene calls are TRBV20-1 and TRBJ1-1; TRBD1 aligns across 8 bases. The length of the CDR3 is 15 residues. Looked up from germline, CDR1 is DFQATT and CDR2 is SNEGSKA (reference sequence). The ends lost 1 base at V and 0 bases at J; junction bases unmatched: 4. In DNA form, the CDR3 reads TGCAGTGCTAGAGTCGGACAGGGCGTGAACACTGAAGCTTTCTTT. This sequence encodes CSARVGQGVNTEAFF.

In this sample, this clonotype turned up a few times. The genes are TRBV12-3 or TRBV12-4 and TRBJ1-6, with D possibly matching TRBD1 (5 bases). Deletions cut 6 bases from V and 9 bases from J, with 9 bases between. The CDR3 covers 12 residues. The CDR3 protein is CASRGVISPLHF. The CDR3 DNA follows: TGTGCCAGCAGGGGGGTGATTTCACCCCTCCACTTT.